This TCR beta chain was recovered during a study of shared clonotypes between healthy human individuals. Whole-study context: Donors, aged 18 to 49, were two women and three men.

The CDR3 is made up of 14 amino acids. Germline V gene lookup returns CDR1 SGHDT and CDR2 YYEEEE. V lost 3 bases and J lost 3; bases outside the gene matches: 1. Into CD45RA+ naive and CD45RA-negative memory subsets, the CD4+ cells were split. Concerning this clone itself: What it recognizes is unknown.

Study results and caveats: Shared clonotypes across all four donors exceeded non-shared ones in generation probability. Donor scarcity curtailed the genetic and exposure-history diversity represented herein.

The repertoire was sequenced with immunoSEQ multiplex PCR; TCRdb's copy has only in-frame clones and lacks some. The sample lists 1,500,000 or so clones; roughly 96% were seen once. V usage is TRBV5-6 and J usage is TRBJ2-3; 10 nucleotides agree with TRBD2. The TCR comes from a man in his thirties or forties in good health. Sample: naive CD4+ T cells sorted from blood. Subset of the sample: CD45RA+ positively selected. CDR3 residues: CASSSTSGTDTQYF. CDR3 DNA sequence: TGTGCCAGCAGCTCGACTAGCGGGACAGATACGCAGTATTTT.